The rows below give T cell receptor beta chains drawn from one sample of a study of CXCR3-negative and CXCR3-positive naive CD8 T cells. TCRdb reprocessed the 5' RACE reads, with one entry per CDR3 protein and no DNA. The data include roughly 70,000 distinct CDR3 sequences; the top ten clones carry about 1.5%. Sequenced material: naive CXCR3- CD8+ T cells from blood. The receptors shown here come from a human donor in good health. Some clones in this sample may be carry-over from other donors' samples. The CDR3 runs from the conserved cysteine through the conserved F or W. Fields, in order: V gene, J gene, CDR3 protein.

v_gene: TRBV6-6
j_gene: TRBJ2-7
CDR3aa: CASSSTGETYEQYF

v_gene: TRBV5-5
j_gene: TRBJ2-1
CDR3aa: CASSLVGDSYNEQFF

v_gene: TRBV4-1
j_gene: TRBJ2-2
CDR3aa: CASSQAGGLSGELFF

v_gene: TRBV29-1
j_gene: TRBJ2-3
CDR3aa: CSVVQGGGTQYF

v_gene: TRBV28
j_gene: TRBJ2-6
CDR3aa: CASSLYKGPTGANVLTF

v_gene: TRBV27
j_gene: TRBJ2-7
CDR3aa: CASSLFAGGPTYEQYF

v_gene: TRBV7-2
j_gene: TRBJ2-1
CDR3aa: CASSPAWTVHEQFF

v_gene: TRBV11-2
j_gene: TRBJ2-7
CDR3aa: CASSLIGVYEQYF

v_gene: TRBV29-1
j_gene: TRBJ2-2
CDR3aa: CSVRQENTGELFF

v_gene: TRBV7-9
j_gene: TRBJ2-7
CDR3aa: CASSSYSGDFYEQYF

v_gene: TRBV15
j_gene: TRBJ2-7
CDR3aa: CATSKDTGDEQYF

v_gene: TRBV9
j_gene: TRBJ2-1
CDR3aa: CASSVGTAHNEQFF

v_gene: TRBV12-3/TRBV12-4
j_gene: TRBJ2-1
CDR3aa: CASSFFGGQYNEQFF

v_gene: TRBV6-4
j_gene: TRBJ2-5
CDR3aa: CASSDGDRGTQYF

v_gene: TRBV27
j_gene: TRBJ2-7
CDR3aa: CASSLLGTDYYEQYF

v_gene: TRBV29-1
j_gene: TRBJ2-7
CDR3aa: CSVTGSSYEQYF

v_gene: TRBV7-9
j_gene: TRBJ2-2
CDR3aa: CASSWTANIPTGELFF

v_gene: TRBV14
j_gene: TRBJ1-2
CDR3aa: CASSPGKGYGYTF

v_gene: TRBV20-1
j_gene: TRBJ2-5
CDR3aa: CSASRGLTIQETQYF

v_gene: TRBV7-8
j_gene: TRBJ2-1
CDR3aa: CASSLESGVRPYNEQFF

v_gene: TRBV27
j_gene: TRBJ2-2
CDR3aa: CASGPTENTGELFF

v_gene: TRBV4-1
j_gene: TRBJ1-5
CDR3aa: CASSQGHGDLNQPQHF

v_gene: TRBV29-1
j_gene: TRBJ2-1
CDR3aa: CSVEDGDEQFF

v_gene: TRBV29-1
j_gene: TRBJ2-1
CDR3aa: CSVVRGLEDYNEQFF

v_gene: TRBV29-1
j_gene: TRBJ2-7
CDR3aa: CSVETGLAGGSSSYEQYF

v_gene: TRBV7-2
j_gene: TRBJ1-2
CDR3aa: CASSLGGDYGYTF

v_gene: TRBV29-1
j_gene: TRBJ2-1
CDR3aa: CSVVVGGDNEQFF

v_gene: TRBV12-3/TRBV12-4
j_gene: TRBJ2-1
CDR3aa: CASSRSGRSYNEQFF

v_gene: TRBV19
j_gene: TRBJ1-1
CDR3aa: CASSLLWGTEAFF

v_gene: TRBV5-5
j_gene: TRBJ2-5
CDR3aa: CASSSPGQGLQETQYF

v_gene: TRBV12-3/TRBV12-4
j_gene: TRBJ1-3
CDR3aa: CASTPSAAGNTIYF

v_gene: TRBV28
j_gene: TRBJ2-7
CDR3aa: CASSDRTLFYEQYF

v_gene: TRBV7-3
j_gene: TRBJ2-3
CDR3aa: CASSPGLADTQYF

v_gene: TRBV25-1
j_gene: TRBJ1-5
CDR3aa: CASSEGFGRGVNQPQHF

v_gene: TRBV6-2/TRBV6-3
j_gene: TRBJ2-3
CDR3aa: CATSLNERGPTRTDTQYF

v_gene: TRBV28
j_gene: TRBJ2-1
CDR3aa: CASSPPLNEQFF

v_gene: TRBV28
j_gene: TRBJ2-3
CDR3aa: CASSLFGRQTDTQYF

v_gene: TRBV7-9
j_gene: TRBJ2-1
CDR3aa: CASSLNDAGVVYNEQFF

v_gene: TRBV29-1
j_gene: TRBJ1-2
CDR3aa: CSVMWGNGYTF

v_gene: TRBV5-6
j_gene: TRBJ1-1
CDR3aa: CASSLQGAPEELYTEAFF

v_gene: TRBV29-1
j_gene: TRBJ1-3
CDR3aa: CSVEADRDAGNTIYF

v_gene: TRBV3-1
j_gene: TRBJ2-2
CDR3aa: CASSHIGGNTGELFF

v_gene: TRBV5-1
j_gene: TRBJ2-3
CDR3aa: CASSLGLAGVGDTQYF

v_gene: TRBV12-3/TRBV12-4
j_gene: TRBJ2-1
CDR3aa: CASTQGGRNNNEQFF

v_gene: TRBV12-3/TRBV12-4
j_gene: TRBJ1-2
CDR3aa: CASSLLLGHGYTF

v_gene: TRBV11-2
j_gene: TRBJ1-2
CDR3aa: CASSLDKGHYGYTF

v_gene: TRBV29-1
j_gene: TRBJ2-5
CDR3aa: CSVRPDWGLKETQYF

v_gene: TRBV3-1
j_gene: TRBJ2-5
CDR3aa: CASSYGTVQETQYF

v_gene: TRBV7-9
j_gene: TRBJ1-1
CDR3aa: CASSPTDSPLNTEAFF

v_gene: TRBV9
j_gene: TRBJ2-1
CDR3aa: CASSVALAGGYNEQFF

v_gene: TRBV5-5
j_gene: TRBJ1-5
CDR3aa: CASSTEGWQPQHF

v_gene: TRBV6-2/TRBV6-3
j_gene: TRBJ2-1
CDR3aa: CASTQSSGGSYNEQFF

v_gene: TRBV7-9
j_gene: TRBJ1-1
CDR3aa: CASSLAPDRWGGAFF

v_gene: TRBV28
j_gene: TRBJ2-7
CDR3aa: CASSIPIGQGHEQYF

v_gene: TRBV7-9
j_gene: TRBJ2-7
CDR3aa: CASSLGLAGVTYEQYF